One sample yielded the 30 T cell receptor beta chains listed below, sequenced in a study of shared clonotypes between healthy human individuals. TCRdb keeps only in-frame clones here, not all; method: immunoSEQ multiplex PCR. The sample holds 300,000 to 400,000 clones, less than 85% seen once. Source material: memory CD4+ T cells sorted from blood. Subset defined: CD45RA-negative fraction. The receptors were gathered from a man in his thirties or forties in good health.

The chain recombines TRBV15 with TRBJ1-1; no firm D call. The germline V gene encodes CDR1 LNHNV and CDR2 YYDKDF (reference sequence). The CDR3 sequence is 14 residues long. V was trimmed by 6 bases and J by 4 bases, leaving 15 bases between them. In DNA form, the CDR3 reads TGTGCCACCAGTCCGAGGGTACTCAGCACTGAAGCTTTCTTT. It codes for CATSPRVLSTEAFF.

The chain carries TRBV2 and TRBJ2-7; D is undetermined. From germline, CDR1 is SNHLY and CDR2 FYNNEI. V lost 6 bases and J 3 bases, leaving 15 bases between the germline ends. This CDR3 contains 14 residues. The chain's CDR3 is CASSPAARVYEQYF. CDR3 sequence (DNA): TGTGCCAGCAGCCCGGCGGCTAGAGTCTACGAGCAGTACTTC.

The V gene is TRBV11-3, the J gene TRBJ2-1, with 9 bases identical to TRBD1. This CDR3 is built from 16 residues. J lost 5 bases, V lost 6 bases, and 11 bases had no gene match. Germline V gives CDR1 SGHNT, CDR2 YENEEA. The DNA of the CDR3 is TGTGCCAGCAGTCGGGGACAGGGCTCATCAAACAATGAGCAGTTCTTC. This gives the protein CASSRGQGSSNNEQFF.

V gene TRBV18 combines with J gene TRBJ2-1; D remains ambiguous. Germline CDR1 KGHSH, CDR2 LQKENI. Trimming took 2 bases from V and 7 from J, leaving 12 bases between them. There are 14 residues in the CDR3. CDR3 sequence reads: CASSPGGEENEQFF. The DNA for the CDR3 is TGTGCCAGCTCACCAGGTGGCGAGGAAAATGAGCAGTTCTTC.

V is TRBV27 and J is TRBJ2-5; D might be TRBD2 (6 bases). This CDR3 spans 12 amino acids. The germline V gene encodes CDR1 MNHEY and CDR2 SMNVEV (reference sequence). V was trimmed by 8 bases and J by 9 bases, leaving 16 bases between them. The CDR3 region has the DNA TGTGCCAGCTCGACTAGGCTAGCACCCCAGTACTTC. This encodes CASSTRLAPQYF.

The gene calls are TRBV4-2 and TRBJ1-5; no clear D. This CDR3 region has 15 residues. Germline-derived CDR1 and CDR2 are LGHNA and YNFKEQ. V was pared by 0 bases and J by 2 bases, with 8 bases between. CDR3 amino acids: CASSQEWEGNQPQHF. In DNA, the CDR3 is TGTGCCAGCAGCCAAGAATGGGAGGGCAATCAGCCCCAGCATTTT.

This clone came up once. V usage is TRBV2 and J usage is TRBJ2-7, with 7 bases that match TRBD2. Germline CDR1 reads SNHLY; CDR2 reads FYNNEI. CDR3 size: 15 residues. The V segment lost 3 bases and the J segment 1 base; nucleotides outside the gene matches: 6. The CDR3 bases are TGTGCCAGCAGTGATCGTGGGAGGGATTCCTACGAGCAGTACTTC. It yields the protein CASSDRGRDSYEQYF.

J is TRBJ2-7 and V is TRBV28, with 8 bases fitting TRBD2. This CDR3 is built from 16 residues. Unmatched junction bases numbered 13, after V lost 5 bases and J lost 4 bases. The germline V gene has CDR1 MDHEN and CDR2 SYDVKM. As DNA, the CDR3 is TGTGCCAGCAGTCAACAGACGGGACTAGGCCGATACGAGCAGTACTTC. Encoded protein: CASSQQTGLGRYEQYF.

This clone appeared a few times. This rearrangement joins TRBV7-3 to TRBJ2-2, with TRBD1 matching 9 bases. J gave up 9 bases and V 5 bases, and 13 bases lay outside the gene matches. Germline V CDR1 and CDR2: SGHTA, FQGTGA. The CDR3 consists of 16 residues. The CDR3 sequence is CASSITGTGRFRELFF. In DNA, the CDR3 is TGTGCCAGCAGCATCACCGGGACAGGGAGGTTTAGGGAGCTGTTTTTT.

This chain uses TRBV29-1 with TRBJ2-2; 7 bases map to TRBD1. Germline V CDR1 and CDR2: SQVTM, ANQGSEA. The CDR3 length is 14 residues. Germline trimming cut 7 bases from V and 3 bases from J; bases unmatched to any gene: 8. This chain's CDR3 is CSAGTGADTGELFF. The CDR3 bases are TGCAGCGCCGGAACAGGGGCTGACACCGGGGAGCTGTTTTTT.

To note about this clone: This sequence may be a read error, since a much larger clone differs from it by one base. The chain has TRBV11-2 and TRBJ2-5; D not certain. The V gene lost 1 base and the J gene lost 4 bases, with 1 base spanning the gap. CDR1 SGHAT and CDR2 FQNNGV come from the germline V gene. The CDR3 extends over 11 amino acids. The CDR3, as DNA: TGTGCCAGCAGCTTAGTAGAGACCCAGTACTTC. Translating it yields CASSLVETQYF. The variable domain in full, with the rest retrieved from reference TRBV11-2 and TRBJ2-5, is EAGVAQSPRYKIIEKRQSVAFWCNPISGHATLYWYQQILGQGPKLLIQFQNNGVVDDSQLPKDRFSAERLKGVDSTLKIQPAKLEDSAVYLCASSLVETQYFGPGTRLLVL.

The table lists this clone with a few counts. The chain employs TRBV5-5 and TRBJ2-5; unclear D gene. The V gene lost 0 bases and the J gene lost 2 bases, with 11 bases spanning the gap. Looked up from germline, CDR1 is SGHKS and CDR2 is YYEKEE (reference sequence). The CDR3 sequence is 15 residues long. The CDR3 DNA follows: TGTGCCAGCAGCTTGGAGCAGATGGGACAAGAGACCCAGTACTTC. It is translated as CASSLEQMGQETQYF.

V usage is TRBV5-1 and J usage is TRBJ2-2, with a possible D match to TRBD2 (6 bases). Germline CDR1 reads SGHRS; CDR2 reads YFSETQ. The CDR3 is 15 amino acids. Trimming pared 5 bases from V and 2 bases from J, leaving 13 bases between. In DNA, the CDR3 is TGCGCCAGCAGAACGAGTAGCGGCAACACCGGGGAGCTGTTTTTT. Protein sequence: CASRTSSGNTGELFF.

The chain links TRBV5-4 to TRBJ2-2, with TRBD2 identical over 8 bases. The V and J ends lost 1 base and 7 bases, in that order; junction bases with no gene match: 6. The germline V gene has CDR1 SGHNT and CDR2 YYREEE (reference sequence). The CDR3 is made up of 15 amino acids. CDR3 residues: CASSLSRGVHGELFF. The CDR3 nucleotides are TGTGCCAGCAGCTTGTCGCGGGGGGTCCACGGGGAGCTGTTTTTT.

A single count supports this clone. The CDR3 loop reads CASSLVQAGTEQYF. CDR3 nucleotides: TGTGCCAGCAGCTTGGTTCAGGCGGGGACCGAGCAGTACTTC. The chain joins TRBV5-4 to TRBJ2-7; possible D gene TRBD2, 6 bases. The CDR3 loop spans 14 amino acids. V was clipped by 0 bases and J by 6 bases, with 13 bases between them. Germline loops: CDR1 SGHNT, CDR2 YYREEE (reference sequence).

This clone was observed a single time. The rearrangement uses TRBV28 and TRBJ2-1; 9 bases fit TRBD2. The length of the CDR3 is 13 residues. After removal of 11 bases from V and 7 bases from J, the junction contained 9 bases not matched to a gene. Germline V gene data show CDR1 as MDHEN and CDR2 as SYDVKM. The CDR3 region has the DNA TGTGCCGGCTGCGGGAGGGCCGGGAATGAGCAGTTCTTC. Encoded protein: CAGCGRAGNEQFF.

The J gene is TRBJ2-7, the V gene TRBV7-6; tentatively, D is TRBD1 or TRBD2 (6 bases each). CDR1 is SGHVS, CDR2 FNYEAQ, per germline. The length of the CDR3 is 15 residues. With 2 bases removed from V and 5 bases from J, the gap between germline ends came to 16 bases. CDR3 in DNA: TGTGCCAGCAGCTTAAGGGCTTACGGGGGCGACGAGCAGTACTTC. It yields the protein CASSLRAYGGDEQYF.

This clone was counted only a few times. CDR3 nucleotides: TGTGCCAGCTCCCGCGGGTCGGACGGCTATGGCTACACCTTC. Translating gives CASSRGSDGYGYTF. This chain connects TRBV18 to TRBJ1-2; D ambiguous. The CDR3 spans 14 residues. Germline assignment: CDR1 KGHSH and CDR2 LQKENI. V lost 6 bases and J lost 4, with 15 bases in between.

About this clone itself: The same CDR3 also results from other DNA sequences found in this sample. The gene calls are TRBV5-1 and TRBJ2-1, with 10 bases fitting TRBD2. The V and J ends lost 3 bases and 4 bases, in that order; junction bases with no gene match: 4. This CDR3 spans 15 amino acids. Germline values: CDR1 SGHRS, CDR2 YFSETQ. The CDR3 region is CASSSTSGTYNEQFF. CDR3 coding DNA: TGCGCCAGCAGCTCCACTAGCGGGACGTACAATGAGCAGTTCTTC.

The chain joins TRBV25-1 to TRBJ1-4; D is undetermined. Germline V lookup: CDR1 MGHDK, CDR2 SYGVNS. Trimming took 6 bases from V and 0 from J, leaving 5 bases between them. The CDR3 totals 13 residues. CDR3: CASSRATNEKLFF. Here the CDR3 DNA reads TGTGCCAGCAGCCGCGCAACTAATGAAAAACTGTTTTTT.

The chain employs TRBV5-1 and TRBJ2-3; 10 bases are shared with TRBD2. The V gene end was trimmed by 5 bases and the J gene end by 0 bases; junction bases not matched to a gene: 0. The CDR3 spans 14 residues. The V gene's germline CDR1 is SGHRS and CDR2 YFSETQ. CDR3 nucleotide sequence: TGCGCCAGCAGGACTAGCGGGAGCACAGATACGCAGTATTTT. This translates into CASRTSGSTDTQYF.

The rearrangement uses TRBV6-1 and TRBJ2-5; maybe TRBD2 (5 bases). Germline V gene data show CDR1 as MNHNS and CDR2 as SASEGT. The CDR3 is 12 amino acids. V lost 2 bases and J 9 bases, leaving 10 bases between the germline ends. CDR3 in amino acids: CASSEFLRAQYF. The DNA for the CDR3 is TGTGCCAGCAGTGAATTTCTGAGGGCCCAGTACTTC.

The chain employs TRBV6-5 and TRBJ2-3; 7 bases are shared with TRBD1. The CDR3 runs 15 residues. V trimming: 6 bases; J trimming: 0 bases; junction bases outside the gene matches: 6. CDR1 MNHEY and CDR2 SVGAGI come from the germline V gene. DNA of the CDR3: TGTGCCAGCAGGCCGACAGGGTCTAGCACAGATACGCAGTATTTT. Protein sequence: CASRPTGSSTDTQYF.

This chain links TRBV6-5 with TRBJ2-7, with D unclear. This CDR3 spans 15 amino acids. Germline loops: CDR1 MNHEY, CDR2 SVGAGI. Trimming stripped 2 bases from V and 0 bases from J, with 11 bases between. This CDR3 reads CASSYTAQISYEQYF. The CDR3 bases are TGTGCCAGCAGTTACACGGCACAGATCTCCTACGAGCAGTACTTC.

The rearrangement uses TRBV2 and TRBJ2-3, with D perhaps TRBD1 (5 bases). V shed 4 bases and J shed 1 base, with 9 bases lying between them. Germline CDR1 is SNHLY and CDR2 is FYNNEI. This CDR3 region has 14 residues. The CDR3 spells CASSVGLGTDTQYF. The CDR3 nucleotides read TGTGCCAGCAGTGTGGGGCTCGGCACAGATACGCAGTATTTT.

This clone was recorded only once. The chain joins TRBV10-3 to TRBJ2-7; 14 bases are a match to TRBD2. J was trimmed by 5 bases and V by 3 bases; bases with no gene match: 6. This CDR3 contains 16 residues. Germline V gene sequence: CDR1 ENHRY, CDR2 SYGVKD. CDR3: CAISEGTSGSLDEQYF. The CDR3 DNA follows: TGTGCCATCAGTGAAGGGACTAGCGGGAGTCTGGACGAGCAGTACTTC.

The rearrangement uses TRBV5-4 and TRBJ2-5, with 7 bases identical to TRBD1. This CDR3 comprises 16 residues. Losses at the gene ends were 4 bases for V and 2 bases for J; bases not matched to a gene: 11. The V gene's germline CDR1 is SGHNT and CDR2 YYREEE (reference sequence). The CDR3 loop is CASSRYRDRLQETQYF. DNA of the CDR3: TGTGCCAGCAGCCGGTACCGGGACAGACTACAAGAGACCCAGTACTTC.

V gene TRBV28 combines with J gene TRBJ2-1, with 8 bases that match TRBD2. Germline V lookup: CDR1 MDHEN, CDR2 SYDVKM. The CDR3 runs to 15 residues. Unmatched junction bases numbered 9, after V lost 6 bases and J lost 5 bases. The CDR3 loop reads CASSRPGLDNNEQFF. The CDR3 nucleotides are TGTGCCAGCAGCCGGCCGGGACTAGACAACAATGAGCAGTTCTTC. The full variable domain, in which reference TRBV28 and TRBJ2-1 provide the parts outside the CDR3, is DVKVTQSSRYLVKRTGEKVFLECVQDMDHENMFWYRQDPGLGLRLIYFSYDVKMKEKGDIPEGYSVSREKKERFSLILESASTNQTSMYLCASSRPGLDNNEQFFGPGTRLTVL.

The rearrangement uses TRBV6-6 and TRBJ2-3; 12 positions match TRBD2. This CDR3 has 16 residues. Germline loops: CDR1 MNHNY, CDR2 SVGAGI (reference sequence). The J segment lost 7 bases and the V segment lost 6 bases, leaving 11 bases of the junction unmatched. The DNA for the CDR3 is TGTGCCAGCAGGCAGACTAGCGGGAGATCATGGCATACGCAGTATTTT. This sequence encodes CASRQTSGRSWHTQYF.

The chain is built from TRBV29-1 and TRBJ2-7; D remains unclear. Trimming removed 8 bases at V and 5 bases at J, with 16 bases between. The germline V gene encodes CDR1 SQVTM and CDR2 ANQGSEA. The CDR3 spans 12 residues. CDR3 DNA sequence: TGCAGCCTTCTTGGGGTTAGCAACGAGCAGTACTTC. It yields the protein CSLLGVSNEQYF.